This T cell receptor beta chain was retrieved from a study of monozygotic twins with inflammatory bowel disease. General observations from the study: Researchers report that IBD patients shared fewer clonotypes with others than healthy twins, especially amid disease activity.

With regard to this clonotype: Antigen: not known.

For each CDR3 protein, TCRdb gives one entry from its re-call of the 5' RACE reads, without DNA. The sample table includes about 110,000 distinct CDR3 sequences. CDR1 is MNHEY, CDR2 SVGAGI, per germline. The CDR3 consists of 15 residues. The source of this sequence is a human donor with ulcerative colitis or Crohn's disease, or a healthy co-twin of an affected twin (not recorded which). Sequenced sample: blood. The V gene is TRBV6-5, the J gene TRBJ1-1; without DNA, the TCRdb call of TRBD1 cannot be checked. CDR3 amino acids: CASSYVGQMNTEAFF.